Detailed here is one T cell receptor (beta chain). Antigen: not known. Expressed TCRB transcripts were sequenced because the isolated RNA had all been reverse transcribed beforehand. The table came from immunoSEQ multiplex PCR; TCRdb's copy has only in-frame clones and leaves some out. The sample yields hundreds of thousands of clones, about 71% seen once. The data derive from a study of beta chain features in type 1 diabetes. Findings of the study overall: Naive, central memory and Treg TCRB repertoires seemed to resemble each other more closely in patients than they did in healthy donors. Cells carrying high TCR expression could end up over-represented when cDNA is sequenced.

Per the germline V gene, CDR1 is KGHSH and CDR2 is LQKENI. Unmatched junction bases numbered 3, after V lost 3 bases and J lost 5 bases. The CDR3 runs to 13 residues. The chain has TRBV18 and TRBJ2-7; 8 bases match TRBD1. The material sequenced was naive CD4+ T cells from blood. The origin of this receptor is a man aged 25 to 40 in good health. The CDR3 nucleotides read TGTGCCAGCTCACCGGACAGGGAGAACGAGCAGTACTTC. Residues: CASSPDRENEQYF.